This TCR beta chain was recovered during a study of blood T cell repertoires in COVID-19. Under the authors' procedure: Cell counts per sample came from amplifying reference gene primers. Profiled with immunoSEQ multiplex PCR; TCRdb holds only in-frame clones, not every one. That table is the source of V, J and clone size, and D and trimming were worked out from the DNA. Altogether approximately 270,000 clones are present, 70% to 90% being singletons, with the ten largest covering over 1.2%. Germline lookup yields CDR1 LNHDA and CDR2 SQIVND (reference sequence). Trimming at V came to 4 bases and at J to 6 bases, leaving 7 bases not matched to a gene. CDR3 length: 14 amino acids.

Sequencing input: peripheral blood. This sequence joins TRBV19 and TRBJ2-7; 9 bases line up with TRBD1. This sequence was found in a man older than 75 with acute or convalescent COVID-19. CDR3 DNA sequence: TGTGCCAGTAGTACGGACAGGGGCCGGAGCGAGCAGTACTTC. Its translation: CASSTDRGRSEQYF.